Each of the 32 T cell receptor beta chains below was sequenced from the same sample in a study of cytomegalovirus exposure and HLA in healthy donors. Amplification used 60 Vbeta primers and 13 Jbeta primers. TCRdb keeps only in-frame clones here, not all; method: immunoSEQ multiplex PCR. In the table there are 130,000 to 150,000 clones, roughly 80% of which are singletons. Sequencing was performed on PBMCs. These receptors were collected from a man younger than 30 in good health and CMV-seronegative.

J is TRBJ2-2 and V is TRBV4-3; D not resolved. There are 13 residues in the CDR3. V lost 5 bases and J lost 6, with 10 bases in between. The germline CDR1 and CDR2 sequences are LGHNA and YSLEER. In DNA, the CDR3 is TGCGCCAGCAGCGCCTATAGAGCCGGGGAGCTGTTTTTT. It is translated as CASSAYRAGELFF.

This rearrangement joins TRBV9 to TRBJ2-1; weak D call: TRBD2 (6 bases). Per germline, CDR1 SGDLS and CDR2 YYNGEE. The ends were cut back, 2 bases at V and 6 bases at J, with 9 bases in the middle. This CDR3 comprises 13 residues. Here the CDR3 DNA reads TGTGCCAGCAGCGTTTCGGGGGTCAATGAGCAGTTCTTC. It is translated as CASSVSGVNEQFF.

This clone was counted between two and nine times. The V gene is TRBV27, the J gene TRBJ1-5; no definite D call. V lost 2 bases to trimming and J lost 4 bases, with 6 bases between them. The CDR3 has 13 residues. Germline CDR1 and CDR2: MNHEY and SMNVEV (reference sequence). The CDR3 spells CASSLLANQPQHF. CDR3 in DNA: TGTGCCAGCAGTTTACTGGCTAATCAGCCCCAGCATTTT.

The CDR3 DNA sequence: TGTGCCAGCAGCGACCGGGACAGGGGTAGCTACACCTTC. Residues: CASSDRDRGSYTF. The rearrangement uses TRBV6-1 and TRBJ1-2; 10 bases line up with TRBD1. The trim removed 6 bases at V and 9 bases at J, leaving 7 bases unmatched. Germline loops: CDR1 MNHNS, CDR2 SASEGT. The CDR3 covers 13 residues.

V is TRBV7-9 and J is TRBJ1-4; maybe TRBD1 (5 bases). Germline V CDR1 and CDR2: SEHNR, FQNEAQ (reference sequence). Trimming removed 5 bases at V and 7 bases at J, with 14 bases between. This CDR3 region has 14 residues. CDR3 amino acids: CASSQVGVGEKLFF. For the CDR3, the DNA is TGTGCCAGCAGCCAAGTAGGGGTGGGTGAAAAACTGTTTTTT. Looking up the rest from reference TRBV7-9 and TRBJ1-4 gives the full variable domain: DTGVSQNPRHKITKRGQNVTFRCDPISEHNRLYWYRQTLGQGPEFLTYFQNEAQLEKSRLLSDRFSAERPKGSFSTLEIQRTEQGDSAMYLCASSQVGVGEKLFFGSGTQLSVL.

About this clone: The sample carries other DNA sequences with the same CDR3. This rearrangement joins TRBV11-1 to TRBJ1-1, with a possible D match to TRBD1 (6 bases). The germline CDR1 and CDR2 sequences are SGHAT and FQDESV (reference sequence). The CDR3 covers 13 residues. Deletions cut 3 bases from V and 9 bases from J, with 14 bases between. The CDR3 loop is CASSFGTSIQAFF. CDR3 DNA: TGTGCCAGCAGCTTCGGGACATCCATCCAAGCTTTCTTT.

The chain carries TRBV7-2 and TRBJ2-1, with 12 bases lining up with TRBD2. J gave up 4 bases and V 8 bases, and 6 bases lay outside the gene matches. Germline V lookup: CDR1 SGHTA, CDR2 FQGNSA. The CDR3 covers 15 residues. The CDR3 here is CASLGLAGSYNEQFF. The CDR3 DNA sequence: TGTGCCAGCCTTGGACTAGCGGGATCTTACAATGAGCAGTTCTTC.

The chain's CDR3 is CASGLGQGASYNEQFF. The CDR3 nucleotides are TGTGCTAGTGGTTTGGGACAGGGGGCCTCCTACAATGAGCAGTTCTTC. The rearrangement joins TRBV12-5 to TRBJ2-1; 10 nucleotides line up with TRBD1. Germline V gene sequence: CDR1 LGHNT, CDR2 FRNRAP. Trimming cost V 1 base and J 0 bases; bases outside gene matches: 0. The CDR3 consists of 16 residues.

The table lists this clone with a few counts. This chain connects TRBV4-3 to TRBJ2-1; the D is unclear. V was cut by 4 bases and J by 6 bases, with 10 bases left in between. Germline V gives CDR1 LGHNA, CDR2 YSLEER. This CDR3 region has 13 residues. Here the CDR3 DNA reads TGCGCCAGCAGCCCCCTTGGCTCCAATGAGCAGTTCTTC. Residues: CASSPLGSNEQFF.

This clone was counted between two and nine times. V usage is TRBV5-4 and J usage is TRBJ1-2; D unresolved. V lost 4 bases to trimming and J lost 5 bases, with 12 bases between them. The CDR3 covers 13 residues. Germline V gene lookup returns CDR1 SGHNT and CDR2 YYREEE (reference sequence). CDR3 coding DNA: TGTGCCAGCAGCGGCGACACTAGTTATGGCTACACCTTC. Protein: CASSGDTSYGYTF.

The rearrangement uses TRBV7-6 and TRBJ2-5; 8 nucleotides line up with TRBD2. The V gene's germline CDR1 is SGHVS and CDR2 FNYEAQ. J was trimmed by 3 bases and V by 2 bases; bases with no gene match: 11. There are 17 residues in the CDR3. The CDR3: CASSLKTGGTAKETQYF. For the CDR3, the DNA is TGTGCCAGCAGCTTAAAGACGGGGGGGACGGCTAAAGAGACCCAGTACTTC.

This sequence joins TRBV28 and TRBJ1-2; 7 nucleotides agree with TRBD1. This CDR3 region has 13 residues. Per the germline V gene, CDR1 is MDHEN and CDR2 is SYDVKM. The J segment lost 6 bases and the V segment lost 6 bases, leaving 7 bases of the junction unmatched. CDR3 in DNA: TGTGCCAGCAGCCCTAGAGGGGGCGATGGCTACACCTTC. This sequence encodes CASSPRGGDGYTF.

V is TRBV18 and J is TRBJ2-7; TRBD1 matches at 8 bases. Looked up from germline, CDR1 is KGHSH and CDR2 is LQKENI. CDR3 size: 14 residues. V shed 3 bases, J shed 2 bases, and the junction held 3 bases outside the gene matches. The CDR3 reads CASSPKDRAYEQYF. Written as DNA, the CDR3 is TGTGCCAGCTCACCGAAGGACAGGGCCTACGAGCAGTACTTC.

The sample holds a few counts of this clone. The chain carries TRBV6-6 and TRBJ1-1, with TRBD1 as a possible D gene (6 bases). This CDR3 spans 14 amino acids. With 10 bases removed from V and 7 bases from J, the gap between germline ends came to 22 bases. In germline, CDR1 is MNHNY, CDR2 SVGAGI (reference sequence). The CDR3 nucleotides are TGTGCCACCTCGTTCGGGACAATCCTTATTGAAGCTTTCTTT. It translates to CATSFGTILIEAFF.

The chain carries TRBV5-4 and TRBJ1-3, with TRBD1 matching 7 bases. In germline, CDR1 is SGHNT, CDR2 YYREEE (reference sequence). CDR3 size: 14 residues. Trimming cost V 3 bases and J 4 bases; bases outside gene matches: 4. The CDR3 nucleotides are TGTGCCAGCAGCTCACAGGGGTACGGAAACACCATATATTTT. Translation gives CASSSQGYGNTIYF.

The CDR3 DNA is TGTGCCAGCAGTTTATCCTCCAACAGGGATCCCGATCTCTTTGGGGCCAACGTCCTGACTTTC. Its translation is CASSLSSNRDPDLFGANVLTF. The chain carries TRBV27 and TRBJ2-6; a weak D match, TRBD1 (6 bases). There are 21 residues in the CDR3. V gave up 0 bases and J gave up 3 bases, with 24 bases separating them. CDR1 and CDR2 from the germline V gene are MNHEY and SMNVEV (reference sequence).

The chain links TRBV7-2 to TRBJ1-2; 8 nucleotides line up with TRBD1. This CDR3 is built from 17 residues. Losses at the gene ends were 6 bases for V and 0 bases for J; bases not matched to a gene: 12. Looked up from germline, CDR1 is SGHTA and CDR2 is FQGNSA. The DNA for the CDR3 is TGTGCCAGCAGACACCTCGACAGGGGAGCGACTAACTATGGCTACACCTTC. Its protein product is CASRHLDRGATNYGYTF. Together with reference TRBV7-2 and TRBJ1-2, the CDR3 gives the full variable domain: GAGVSQSPSNKVTEKGKDVELRCDPISGHTALYWYRQSLGQGLEFLIYFQGNSAPDKSGLPSDRFSAERTGGSVSTLTIQRTQQEDSAVYLCASRHLDRGATNYGYTFGSGTRLTVV.

Relative to its sample, this clone is medium-sized. V usage is TRBV30 and J usage is TRBJ2-7, with D perhaps matching TRBD2 (5 bases). Germline lookup yields CDR1 GTSNPN and CDR2 SVGIG (reference sequence). The V and J ends lost 1 base and 6 bases respectively, with 16 bases between them. This CDR3 is 14 amino acids long. CDR3 coding DNA: TGTGCCTGGAGTGAACGAGCGGCCAGTTCCGAGCAGTACTTC. Its translation: CAWSERAASSEQYF.

This clone was found a few times. The chain links TRBV15 to TRBJ1-5, with 9 positions matching TRBD1. With V trimmed by 1 base and J by 7 bases, 5 bases remained unmatched. The germline V gene encodes CDR1 LNHNV and CDR2 YYDKDF (reference sequence). This CDR3 has 15 residues. The CDR3 protein is CATSRAGQGEQPQHF. CDR3 bases: TGTGCCACCAGCAGAGCGGGACAGGGTGAACAGCCCCAGCATTTT. Full variable domain (missing parts from reference TRBV15 and TRBJ1-5): DAMVIQNPRYQVTQFGKPVTLSCSQTLNHNVMYWYQQKSSQAPKLLFHYYDKDFNNEADTPDNFQSRRPNTSFCFLDIRSPGLGDTAMYLCATSRAGQGEQPQHFGDGTRLSIL.

The CDR3 loop is CASSIPQGAVRTDTQYF. The CDR3 DNA follows: TGTGCCAGTAGTATACCGCAGGGGGCGGTAAGGACAGATACGCAGTATTTT. V is TRBV19 and J is TRBJ2-3; TRBD1 agrees at 8 bases. CDR1 and CDR2 (germline): LNHDA, SQIVND (reference sequence). CDR3 length: 17 amino acids. J lost 3 bases, V lost 2 bases, and 10 bases had no gene match.

The chain joins TRBV5-1 to TRBJ1-6, with 10 bases matching TRBD1. Per the germline V gene, CDR1 is SGHRS and CDR2 is YFSETQ. The CDR3 extends over 16 amino acids. Germline trimming cut 3 bases from V and 9 bases from J; bases unmatched to any gene: 9. CDR3 in amino acids: CASSWTGTGESSPLHF. CDR3 nucleotides: TGCGCCAGCAGCTGGACCGGGACAGGGGAGAGTTCACCCCTCCACTTT.

The chain carries TRBV18 and TRBJ1-5; TRBD1 matches 7 bases. The germline V gene has CDR1 KGHSH and CDR2 LQKENI. Trimming cost V 1 base and J 5 bases; bases outside gene matches: 8. This CDR3 has 16 residues. CDR3 sequence reads: CASSPLPRGSHQPQHF. The CDR3 DNA follows: TGTGCCAGCTCACCACTTCCCAGGGGGTCGCATCAGCCCCAGCATTTT.

V is TRBV7-9 and J is TRBJ2-7; the D gene is possibly TRBD2 (6 bases). The V gene's germline CDR1 is SEHNR and CDR2 FQNEAQ (reference sequence). The V and J ends lost 0 bases and 2 bases respectively, with 8 bases between them. This CDR3 has 14 amino acids. The CDR3 region is CASSLAAGPYEQYF. In nucleotides, the CDR3 is TGTGCCAGCAGCTTAGCTGCGGGGCCCTACGAGCAGTACTTC.

This chain joins TRBV12-5 and TRBJ1-1; D is possibly TRBD1 (5 bases). Germline lookup yields CDR1 LGHNT and CDR2 FRNRAP. The CDR3 has 17 residues. V lost 2 bases and J lost 0, with 16 bases in between. CDR3 nucleotide sequence: TGTGCTAGTGGTTTGTTAAAGACCGGGGGGATGAACACTGAAGCTTTCTTT. Translated: CASGLLKTGGMNTEAFF.

The rearrangement links TRBV5-8 to TRBJ2-3; D possibly corresponds to TRBD2 (7 bases). The CDR3 length is 14 residues. V lost 1 base and J 6 bases, leaving 12 bases between the germline ends. Germline CDR1 is SGHTS and CDR2 is YDEGEE. This chain's CDR3 is CASSLRGGKDTQYF. The CDR3 DNA sequence: TGTGCCAGCAGCTTGAGGGGGGGCAAGGATACGCAGTATTTT.

V and J are TRBV9 and TRBJ2-2; no reliable D call. CDR1 SGDLS and CDR2 YYNGEE come from the germline V gene. This CDR3 has 14 amino acids. V lost 4 bases to trimming and J lost 8 bases, with 15 bases between them. The CDR3 bases are TGTGCCAGCAGCCCTGACCCCCTAGGAGGGGAGCTGTTTTTT. It translates to CASSPDPLGGELFF.

V and J are TRBV11-2 and TRBJ1-1; no definite D call. Per the germline V gene, CDR1 is SGHAT and CDR2 is FQNNGV. Trimming removed 2 bases from V and 8 bases from J, with 9 bases in between. This CDR3 comprises 12 residues. As DNA, the CDR3 is TGTGCCAGCAGCTTAACGGTCAGGGAAGCTTTCTTT. Translation: CASSLTVREAFF.

The chain employs TRBV7-9 and TRBJ2-3, with D tentatively TRBD1 (5 bases). The V gene's germline CDR1 is SEHNR and CDR2 FQNEAQ (reference sequence). V lost 1 base and J lost 4, with 9 bases in between. The CDR3 is 14 residues long. CDR3 in amino acids: CASSLGGGSDTQYF. CDR3 in DNA: TGTGCCAGCAGCTTAGGGGGCGGCTCAGATACGCAGTATTTT. The whole variable domain, remainder taken from reference TRBV7-9 and TRBJ2-3, is DTGVSQNPRHKITKRGQNVTFRCDPISEHNRLYWYRQTLGQGPEFLTYFQNEAQLEKSRLLSDRFSAERPKGSFSTLEIQRTEQGDSAMYLCASSLGGGSDTQYFGPGTRLTVL.

The chain links TRBV29-1 to TRBJ1-2, with TRBD1 identical over 9 bases. Germline CDR1 and CDR2: SQVTM and ANQGSEA. There are 18 residues in the CDR3. Trimming removed 6 bases from V and 6 bases from J; junction bases left unmatched: 23. As DNA, the CDR3 is TGCAGCGTGGGAAATCTCGACAGGGGGACGCTCAGGTTTGATGGCTACACCTTC. The encoded protein is CSVGNLDRGTLRFDGYTF.

This chain uses TRBV19 with TRBJ1-1, with 8 nucleotides matching TRBD1. This CDR3 has 14 amino acids. Per germline, CDR1 LNHDA and CDR2 SQIVND (reference sequence). V gave up 7 bases and J gave up 2 bases; unmatched junction bases: 6. The CDR3: CASTPGQANTEAFF. For the CDR3, the DNA is TGTGCCAGTACTCCGGGACAGGCAAACACTGAAGCTTTCTTT. The variable domain in full, with the rest retrieved from reference TRBV19 and TRBJ1-1, is DGGITQSPKYLFRKEGQNVTLSCEQNLNHDAMYWYRQDPGQGLRLIYYSQIVNDFQKGDIAEGYSVSREKKESFPLTVTSAQKNPTAFYLCASTPGQANTEAFFGQGTRLTVV.

This chain uses TRBV7-8 with TRBJ2-1; D is unresolved. CDR3 length equals 11 residues. Germline CDR1 is SGHVS and CDR2 is FQNEAQ. Trimming took off 8 bases at V and 5 bases at J, with 7 bases between the two ends. The CDR3 DNA is TGTGCCAGCGGGCCTCACAATGAGCAGTTCTTC. Its protein product is CASGPHNEQFF.

The V and J genes are TRBV9 and TRBJ2-7; TRBD1 is a possible D gene (6 bases). Deletions cut 2 bases from V and 0 bases from J, with 9 bases between. This CDR3 has 14 residues. CDR1 is SGDLS, CDR2 YYNGEE, per germline. The CDR3: CASSVDRSSYEQYF. The CDR3 nucleotides are TGTGCCAGCAGCGTTGACAGGAGCTCCTACGAGCAGTACTTC.